The clone carrying this T cell receptor beta chain turned up a few times. Its antigen is still unknown. CDR3 size: 15 residues. Per the germline V gene, CDR1 is SGHVS and CDR2 is FNYEAQ. V was cut by 1 base and J by 5 bases, with 12 bases left in between. TCRdb reanalysed the RT-PCR reads using MiXCR and keeps one entry per CDR3 protein. The sample records over 450,000 distinct CDR3 sequences, under 15% being singletons. This sample stems from a study of response to subunit inactivated influenza vaccine. Study-wide points: It was suggested by the authors that few new T cells are recruited by each seasonal influenza vaccination.

This sequence was found in a man over 45 who received an inactivated influenza vaccine. This rearrangement joins TRBV7-6 to TRBJ2-1, with D tentatively TRBD2 (6 bases). The source material was PBMCs from blood, sampled about 40 days after vaccination. CDR3 amino acids: CASSLEAGIDNEQFF. The CDR3 DNA follows: TGTGCCAGCAGCTTAGAAGCGGGTATCGACAATGAGCAGTTCTTC.